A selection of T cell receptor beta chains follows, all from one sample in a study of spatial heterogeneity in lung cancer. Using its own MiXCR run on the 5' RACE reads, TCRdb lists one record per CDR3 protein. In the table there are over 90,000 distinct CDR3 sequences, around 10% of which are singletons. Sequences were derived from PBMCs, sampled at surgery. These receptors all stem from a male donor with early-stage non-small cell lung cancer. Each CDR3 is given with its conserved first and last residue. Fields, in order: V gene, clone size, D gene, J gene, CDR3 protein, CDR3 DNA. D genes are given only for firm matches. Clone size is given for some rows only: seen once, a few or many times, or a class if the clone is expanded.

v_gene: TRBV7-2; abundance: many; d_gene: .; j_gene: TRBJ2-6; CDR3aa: CASSVMGGASGANVLTF; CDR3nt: TGTGCCAGCAGTGTAATGGGGGGCGCCTCTGGGGCCAACGTCCTGACTTTC
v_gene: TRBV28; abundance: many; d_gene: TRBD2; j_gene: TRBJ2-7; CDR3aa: CASSELSGRHEQYF; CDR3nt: TGTGCCAGCAGTGAACTTAGCGGGCGGCACGAGCAGTACTTC
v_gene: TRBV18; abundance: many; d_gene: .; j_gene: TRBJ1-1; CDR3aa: CASSPTGGRNTEAFF; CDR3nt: TGTGCCAGCTCACCCACGGGGGGACGGAACACTGAAGCTTTCTTT
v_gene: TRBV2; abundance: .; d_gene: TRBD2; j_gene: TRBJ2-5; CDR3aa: CASSPSSGRARETQYF; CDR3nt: TGTGCCAGCAGCCCCTCTAGCGGGAGGGCCCGCGAGACCCAGTACTTC
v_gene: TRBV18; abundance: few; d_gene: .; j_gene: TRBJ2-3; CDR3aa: CASSPPGLPDTQYF; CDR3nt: TGTGCCAGCTCACCACCGGGACTTCCAGATACGCAGTATTTT
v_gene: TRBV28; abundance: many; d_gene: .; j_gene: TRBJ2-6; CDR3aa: CASSLSGSGANVLTF; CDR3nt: TGTGCCAGCAGTTTATCTGGTTCTGGGGCCAACGTCCTGACTTTC
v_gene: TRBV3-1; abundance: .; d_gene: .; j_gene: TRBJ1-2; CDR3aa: CASSQDQGSDYTF; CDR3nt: TGTGCCAGCAGCCAAGACCAGGGATCCGACTACACCTTC
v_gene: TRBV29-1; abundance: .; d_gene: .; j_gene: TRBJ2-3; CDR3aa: CSVKYTTDTQYF; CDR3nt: TGCAGCGTTAAATACACCACAGATACGCAGTATTTT
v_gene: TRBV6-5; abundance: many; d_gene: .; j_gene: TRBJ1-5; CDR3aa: CASSSLGSNQPQHF; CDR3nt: TGTGCCAGCAGTTCCCTGGGAAGCAATCAGCCCCAGCATTTT
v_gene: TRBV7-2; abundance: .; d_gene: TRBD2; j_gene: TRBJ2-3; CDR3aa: CASSLDGAWREIKDTQYF; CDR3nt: TGTGCCAGCAGCTTAGACGGAGCGTGGCGGGAGATTAAAGATACGCAGTATTTT
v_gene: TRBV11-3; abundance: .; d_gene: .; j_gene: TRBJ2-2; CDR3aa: CASSLDRDTGELFF; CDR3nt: TGTGCCAGCAGCTTAGATAGAGACACCGGGGAGCTGTTTTTT
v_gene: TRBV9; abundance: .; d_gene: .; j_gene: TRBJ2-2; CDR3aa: CASNPGTNTGELFF; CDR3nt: TGTGCCAGCAATCCGGGGACGAACACCGGGGAGCTGTTTTTT
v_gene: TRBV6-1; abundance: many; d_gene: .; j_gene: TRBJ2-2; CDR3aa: CASIRGGQGGELFF; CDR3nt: TGTGCCAGCATTAGAGGGGGGCAAGGCGGGGAGCTGTTTTTT
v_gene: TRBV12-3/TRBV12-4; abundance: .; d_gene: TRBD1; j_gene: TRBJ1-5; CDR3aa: CASSLMGQGYQPQHF; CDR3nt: TGTGCCAGCAGTTTAATGGGACAGGGTTATCAGCCCCAGCATTTT
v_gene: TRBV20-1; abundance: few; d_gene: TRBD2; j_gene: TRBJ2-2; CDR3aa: CSARIAGGRTGELFF; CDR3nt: TGCAGTGCTAGAATCGCGGGAGGAAGGACCGGGGAGCTGTTTTTT
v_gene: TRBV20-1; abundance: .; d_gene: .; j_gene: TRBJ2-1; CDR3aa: CSASRGAGDYNEQFF; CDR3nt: TGCAGTGCTTCAAGGGGGGCGGGAGACTACAATGAGCAGTTCTTC
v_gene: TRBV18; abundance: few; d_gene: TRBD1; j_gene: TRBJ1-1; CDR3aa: CASSPPRQGDSYTEAFF; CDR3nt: TGTGCCAGCTCACCACCGAGGCAGGGGGATTCGTACACTGAAGCTTTCTTT
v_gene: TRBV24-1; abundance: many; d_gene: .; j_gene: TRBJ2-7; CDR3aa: CATSDTAFYEQYF; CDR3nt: TGTGCCACCAGTGATACAGCCTTCTACGAGCAGTACTTC
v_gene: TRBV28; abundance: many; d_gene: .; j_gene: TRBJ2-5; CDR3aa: CASSRLGETQYF; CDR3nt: TGTGCCAGCAGCCGACTCGGAGAGACCCAGTACTTC
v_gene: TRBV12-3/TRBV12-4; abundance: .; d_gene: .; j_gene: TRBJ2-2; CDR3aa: CASSLAQIANTGELFF; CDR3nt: TGTGCCAGCAGTTTAGCGCAGATCGCGAACACCGGGGAGCTGTTTTTT
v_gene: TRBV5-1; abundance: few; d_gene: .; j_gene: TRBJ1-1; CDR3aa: CASSLNPEGTEAFF; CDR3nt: TGCGCCAGCAGCTTAAACCCCGAGGGGACTGAAGCTTTCTTT
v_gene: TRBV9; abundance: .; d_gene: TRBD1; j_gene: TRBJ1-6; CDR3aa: CASSVQGVSPLHF; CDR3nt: TGTGCCAGCAGCGTCCAGGGGGTTTCACCCCTCCACTTT
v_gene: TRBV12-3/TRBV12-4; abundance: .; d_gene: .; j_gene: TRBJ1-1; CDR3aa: CASSFGIGANTEAFF; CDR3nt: TGTGCCAGCAGTTTTGGCATCGGGGCGAACACTGAAGCTTTCTTT
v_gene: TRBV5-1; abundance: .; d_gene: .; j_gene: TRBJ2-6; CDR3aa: CASSLAVNSGANVLTF; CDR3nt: TGCGCCAGCAGCTTGGCGGTCAACTCTGGGGCCAACGTCCTGACTTTC
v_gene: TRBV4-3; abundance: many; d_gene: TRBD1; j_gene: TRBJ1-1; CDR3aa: CASSPDRGSEAFF; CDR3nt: TGCGCCAGCAGCCCTGACAGGGGGTCTGAAGCTTTCTTT
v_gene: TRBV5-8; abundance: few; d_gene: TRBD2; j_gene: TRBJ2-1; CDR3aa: CASSLAYGLANEQFF; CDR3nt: TGTGCCAGCAGCTTGGCTTATGGACTAGCGAATGAGCAGTTCTTC
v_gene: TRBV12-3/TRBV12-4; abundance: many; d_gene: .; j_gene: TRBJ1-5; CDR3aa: CASSLARGGRQPQHF; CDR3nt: TGTGCCAGCAGTTTAGCGAGGGGGGGGCGGCAGCCCCAGCATTTT
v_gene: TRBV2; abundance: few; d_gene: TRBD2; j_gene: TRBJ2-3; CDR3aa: CASSASGRTDTQYF; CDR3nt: TGTGCCAGCAGTGCTAGCGGGAGAACAGATACGCAGTATTTT
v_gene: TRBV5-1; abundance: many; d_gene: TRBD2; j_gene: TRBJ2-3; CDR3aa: CASSLSAGLAGTDTQYF; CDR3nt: TGCGCCAGCAGCTTGTCCGCGGGACTAGCGGGAACAGATACGCAGTATTTT
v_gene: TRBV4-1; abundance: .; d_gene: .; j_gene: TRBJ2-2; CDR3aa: CASSSLMTNTGELFF; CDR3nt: TGCGCCAGCAGCTCCCTCATGACGAACACCGGGGAGCTGTTTTTT
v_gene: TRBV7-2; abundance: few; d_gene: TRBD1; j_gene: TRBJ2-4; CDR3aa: CASSQYRGDIQYF; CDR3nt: TGTGCCAGCAGCCAATACAGGGGGGACATTCAGTACTTC
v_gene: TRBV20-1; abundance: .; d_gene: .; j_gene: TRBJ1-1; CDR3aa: CSARDWAANTEAFF; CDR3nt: TGCAGTGCTAGAGATTGGGCAGCGAACACTGAAGCTTTCTTT
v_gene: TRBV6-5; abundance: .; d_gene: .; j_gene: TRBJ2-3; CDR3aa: CASSSGFLQYF; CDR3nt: TGTGCCAGCAGTTCGGGATTCCTACAGTATTTT
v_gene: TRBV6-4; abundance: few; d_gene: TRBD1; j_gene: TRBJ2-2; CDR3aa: CASRPQGARTGELFF; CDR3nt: TGTGCCAGCAGACCACAGGGGGCGAGAACCGGGGAGCTGTTTTTT
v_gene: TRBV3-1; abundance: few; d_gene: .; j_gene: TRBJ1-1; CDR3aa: CASSQARYTEAFF; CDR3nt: TGTGCCAGCAGCCAAGCCCGGTACACTGAAGCTTTCTTT
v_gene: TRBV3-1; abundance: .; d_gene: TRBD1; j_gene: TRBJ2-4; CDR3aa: CASSLGTEGSIQYF; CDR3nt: TGTGCCAGCAGCCTTGGGACAGAAGGGAGCATTCAGTACTTC
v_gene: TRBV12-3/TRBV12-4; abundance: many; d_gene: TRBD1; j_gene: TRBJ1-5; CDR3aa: CASSITGGNQPQHF; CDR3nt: TGTGCCAGCAGTATCACAGGGGGGAATCAGCCCCAGCATTTT
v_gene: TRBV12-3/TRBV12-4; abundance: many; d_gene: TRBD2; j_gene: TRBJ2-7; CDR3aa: CASSLSTSGAGREQYF; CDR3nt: TGTGCCAGCAGTCTGTCGACTAGCGGGGCCGGGAGAGAGCAGTACTTC
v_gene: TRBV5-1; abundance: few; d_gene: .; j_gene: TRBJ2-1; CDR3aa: CASTFQGGTYNEQFF; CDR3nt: TGCGCCAGCACCTTCCAGGGGGGAACCTACAATGAGCAGTTCTTC
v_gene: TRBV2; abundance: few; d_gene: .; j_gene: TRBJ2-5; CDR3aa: CASSEKGGREETQYF; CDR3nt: TGTGCCAGCAGTGAAAAAGGAGGCAGGGAAGAGACCCAGTACTTC
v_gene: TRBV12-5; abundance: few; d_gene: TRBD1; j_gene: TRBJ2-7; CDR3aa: CASGWDRSYEQYF; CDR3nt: TGTGCTAGTGGTTGGGACAGATCCTACGAGCAGTACTTC
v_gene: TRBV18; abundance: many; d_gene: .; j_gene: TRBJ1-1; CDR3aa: CASSLYDSSEAFF; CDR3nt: TGTGCCAGCTCACTCTACGACAGTTCCGAAGCTTTCTTT
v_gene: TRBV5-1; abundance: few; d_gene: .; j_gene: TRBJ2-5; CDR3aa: CASSFSGARETQYF; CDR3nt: TGCGCCAGCAGCTTTAGCGGAGCGAGGGAGACCCAGTACTTC
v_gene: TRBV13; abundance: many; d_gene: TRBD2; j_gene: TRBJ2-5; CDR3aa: CASSNRGGLAGAETQYF; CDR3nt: TGTGCCAGCAGCAACCGCGGGGGACTAGCGGGGGCTGAGACCCAGTACTTC
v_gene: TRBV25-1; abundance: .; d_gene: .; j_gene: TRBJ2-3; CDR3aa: CASSDTLPGTDTQYF; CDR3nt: TGTGCCAGCAGTGATACACTCCCTGGCACAGATACGCAGTATTTT
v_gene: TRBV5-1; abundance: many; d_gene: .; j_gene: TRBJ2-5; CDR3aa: CASSPGAAGNQETQYF; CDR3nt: TGCGCCAGCAGCCCGGGGGCAGCGGGGAACCAAGAGACCCAGTACTTC
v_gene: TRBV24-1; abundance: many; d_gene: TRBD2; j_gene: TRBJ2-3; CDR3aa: CATSDSREGDTDTQYF; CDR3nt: TGTGCCACCAGTGATTCGCGGGAGGGTGACACAGATACGCAGTATTTT
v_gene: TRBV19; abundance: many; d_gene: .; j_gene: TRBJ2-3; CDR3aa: CASSPLAAGSTDTQYF; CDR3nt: TGTGCCAGTAGTCCACTAGCCGCAGGTTCGACAGATACGCAGTATTTT
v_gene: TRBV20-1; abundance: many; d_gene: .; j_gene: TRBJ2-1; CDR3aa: CSASGNSNEQFF; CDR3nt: TGCAGTGCTAGCGGGAACTCCAATGAGCAGTTCTTC
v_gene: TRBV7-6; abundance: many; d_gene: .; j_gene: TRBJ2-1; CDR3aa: CASSEGLNNEQFF; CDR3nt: TGTGCCAGCAGCGAGGGCCTTAACAATGAGCAGTTCTTC
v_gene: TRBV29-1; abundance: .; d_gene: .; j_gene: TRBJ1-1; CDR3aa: CSAAGANRGDTEAFF; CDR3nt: TGCAGCGCGGCAGGGGCCAACCGAGGGGACACTGAAGCTTTCTTT
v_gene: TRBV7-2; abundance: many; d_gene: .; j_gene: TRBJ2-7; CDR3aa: CASSRPGHGHYEQYF; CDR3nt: TGTGCCAGCAGCCGCCCGGGACATGGGCACTACGAGCAGTACTTC
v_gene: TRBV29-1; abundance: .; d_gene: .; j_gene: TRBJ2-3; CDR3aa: CSVDGILDTLVLDTQYF; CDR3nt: TGCAGCGTTGACGGGATCCTGGACACGTTGGTTCTGGATACGCAGTATTTT
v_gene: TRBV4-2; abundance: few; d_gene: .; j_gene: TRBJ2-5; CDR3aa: CASSQEGLLGTPQETQYF; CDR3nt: TGTGCCAGCAGCCAAGAAGGTCTGTTGGGGACACCCCAAGAGACCCAGTACTTC
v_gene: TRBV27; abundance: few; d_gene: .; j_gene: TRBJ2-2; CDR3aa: CASSISTPGELFF; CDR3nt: TGTGCCAGCAGCATATCTACCCCCGGGGAGCTGTTTTTT
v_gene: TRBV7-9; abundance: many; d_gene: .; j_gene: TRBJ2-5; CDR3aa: CASHNGETQYF; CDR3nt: TGTGCCAGCCACAACGGGGAGACCCAGTACTTC
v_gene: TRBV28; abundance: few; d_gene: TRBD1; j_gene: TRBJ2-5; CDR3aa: CASNSGTGRETQYF; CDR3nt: TGTGCCAGCAACTCCGGGACAGGGAGGGAGACCCAGTACTTC
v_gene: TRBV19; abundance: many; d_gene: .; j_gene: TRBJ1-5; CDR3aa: CASSTTDSYGQPQHF; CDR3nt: TGTGCCAGTAGTACCACGGACAGCTACGGACAGCCCCAGCATTTT
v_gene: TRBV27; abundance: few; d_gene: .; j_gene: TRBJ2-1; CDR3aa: CASSLSGTAKQFF; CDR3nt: TGTGCCAGCAGTCTATCCGGGACTGCGAAGCAGTTCTTC